Sequencing of this T cell receptor (beta chain) was carried out in a study of blood T cell repertoires in COVID-19. Trimming removed 3 bases from V and 5 bases from J; junction bases left unmatched: 11. CDR3 length: 16 residues. Germline V gives CDR1 SGHVS, CDR2 FQNEAQ. The assay was immunoSEQ multiplex PCR, and TCRdb's table has in-frame clones only and misses some. The data contain over 250,000 clones, about 87% of them singletons. Source material: peripheral blood. The clonotype comes from a woman aged 45-59 years with acute or convalescent COVID-19. The chain uses TRBV7-8 and TRBJ1-2, with TRBD1 identical over 8 bases. CDR3 region: CASSFRPDRAGYGYTF. The CDR3 nucleotides read TGTGCCAGCAGCTTCCGACCGGACAGGGCAGGGTATGGCTACACCTTC. Full variable domain (missing parts from reference TRBV7-8 and TRBJ1-2): GAGVSQSPRYKVAKRGQDVALRCDPISGHVSLFWYQQALGQGPEFLTYFQNEAQLDKSGLPSDRFFAERPEGSVSTLKIQRTQQEDSAVYLCASSFRPDRAGYGYTFGSGTRLTVV.